Following are 18 T cell receptor beta chains from one sample sequenced in a study of read filtering for tumor transcriptome and immune sequencing. From approximately 430 ng of RNA, a library with molecular barcoded alpha/delta and beta/gamma adaptors was made. TCRdb called the reads again in MiXCR, with one record for every CDR3 protein. Of tens of thousands of distinct CDR3 sequences listed, roughly 19% are singletons. Sequencing was performed on a population of CD138-negative cells sorted from bone marrow. The receptors shown here come from a donor at least 40 years old with multiple myeloma.

Ten or more counts support this clonotype. J is TRBJ2-7 and V is TRBV11-2; TRBD1 aligns across 9 bases. The germline V gene encodes CDR1 SGHAT and CDR2 FQNNGV. J was trimmed by 2 bases and V by 2 bases; bases with no gene match: 7. The CDR3 is 16 amino acids. The CDR3: CASSLYPGTGTYEQYF. CDR3 DNA: TGTGCCAGCAGCTTATACCCCGGGACAGGGACCTACGAGCAGTACTTC.

The chain recombines TRBV5-4 with TRBJ2-2, with 7 bases matching TRBD2. V lost 0 bases to trimming and J lost 5 bases; unmatched junction nucleotides: 4. CDR1 and CDR2 (germline): SGHNT, YYREEE (reference sequence). This CDR3 contains 15 residues. This chain's CDR3 is CASSLASGTTGELFF. CDR3 bases: TGTGCCAGCAGCTTGGCTAGCGGAACTACCGGGGAGCTGTTTTTT.

This clonotype has a handful of counts. The gene calls are TRBV29-1 and TRBJ2-3; tentative D call: TRBD1 (5 bases). Germline V gives CDR1 SQVTM, CDR2 ANQGSEA. The CDR3 is 15 residues long. V was pared by 1 base and J by 0 bases, with 11 bases between. This CDR3 reads CSVEGIWGSTDTQYF. CDR3 DNA: TGCAGCGTTGAAGGTATCTGGGGCAGCACAGATACGCAGTATTTT.

This clonotype was seen at least ten times. The CDR3 DNA reads as TGTGCCAGCAGCCAGTGGGGACAGAGAAATGAAAAACTGTTTTTT. Protein sequence: CASSQWGQRNEKLFF. The genes are TRBV14 and TRBJ1-4; TRBD1 aligns across 7 bases. The CDR3 extends over 15 amino acids. V lost 3 bases, J lost 5 bases, and 6 bases stayed unmatched. The germline CDR1 and CDR2 sequences are SGHDN and FVKESK.

Concerning this clonotype: Given the absence of the conserved phenylalanine or tryptophan at the CDR3 end, a read error is likely. The rearrangement links TRBV20-1 to TRBJ1-6, with 9 bases matching TRBD1. The CDR3 has 15 amino acids. Germline assignment: CDR1 DFQATT and CDR2 SNEGSKA (reference sequence). V trimming: 3 bases; J trimming: 8 bases; junction bases outside the gene matches: 8. DNA of the CDR3: TGCAGTGCTAGGGATCTGGGACAGGGCTATTCACCCCTCCACTGT. This gives the protein CSARDLGQGYSPLHC.

To note about this clonotype: Because it lacks the conserved phenylalanine or tryptophan at the end, this CDR3 is likely a read error. The limits of the CDR3 on the DNA are not certain, so only TCRdb's listed CDR3 is given. This rearrangement joins TRBV21-1 to TRBJ2-7; the table's D call, TRBD2, has no DNA check behind it. TRBV21-1 is tagged as a pseudogene. Inclusive of both ends, the CDR3 amounts to 16 amino acids. CDR3 region: CASSPEVTGGCGEQYI.

This clonotype has ten or more counts. The chain combines TRBV7-2 with TRBJ2-2; either TRBD1 or TRBD2 may supply D (6 bases each). The CDR3 is made up of 14 amino acids. The germline CDR1 and CDR2 sequences are SGHTA and FQGNSA. The V end lost 7 bases, the J end lost 7 bases, and 16 bases lay between the germline ends. The CDR3 DNA reads TGTGCCAGCACACGGGGGCGATCTAACGGGGAGCTGTTTTTT. This translates into CASTRGRSNGELFF.

This sequence joins TRBV6-1 and TRBJ2-2, with 8 bases identical to TRBD1. The CDR3 length is 16 residues. The V segment lost 7 bases and the J segment 3 bases; nucleotides outside the gene matches: 10. The V gene's germline CDR1 is MNHNS and CDR2 SASEGT. For the CDR3, the DNA is TGTGCCAGCAAGTTTAGGACAGGGTTTGACACCGGGGAGCTGTTTTTT. Protein: CASKFRTGFDTGELFF.

Within the sample, this clonotype is medium-sized. In DNA form, the CDR3 reads TGTGCCAGCAGCCAAGTGCTAGCGGGAGTAGGTGAGCAGTTCTTC. Encoded protein: CASSQVLAGVGEQFF. The chain is built from TRBV3-1 and TRBJ2-1; 10 positions match TRBD2. The length of the CDR3 is 15 residues. Germline-derived CDR1 and CDR2 are LGHDT and YNNKEL (reference sequence). After removal of 1 base from V and 9 bases from J, the junction contained 6 bases not matched to a gene.

The chain combines TRBV27 with TRBJ2-2, with 14 bases identical to TRBD2. Looked up from germline, CDR1 is MNHEY and CDR2 is SMNVEV (reference sequence). The V gene end was trimmed by 5 bases and the J gene end by 4 bases; junction bases not matched to a gene: 6. The CDR3 consists of 17 residues. CDR3 sequence (DNA): TGTGCCAGCAGTCCCATCGGACTAGCGGGAGGCACCGGGGAGCTGTTTTTT. Its translation: CASSPIGLAGGTGELFF.

Concerning this clonotype itself: A read error may be the cause here, since a much bigger clone is one base away. This rearrangement joins TRBV6-1 to TRBJ2-3; TRBD1 is a possible D gene (6 bases). There are 14 residues in the CDR3. Germline V gives CDR1 MNHNS, CDR2 SASEGT. In DNA form, the CDR3 reads TGTGCCAGCAGTGAGGGACACGGTACAGATACGCGGTATTTT. Translating it yields CASSEGHGTDTRYF.

Concerning this clonotype itself: This could be a read error, since a much larger clone is one nucleotide away. The chain couples TRBV3-1 to TRBJ1-1; 8 bases fit TRBD1. Germline CDR1 LGHDT, CDR2 YNNKEL (reference sequence). This CDR3 has 13 amino acids. CDR3: CASSRRGLAETFF. The CDR3 bases are TGTGCCAGCAGCCGCAGGGGGCTGGCTGAAACTTTCTTT.

This clonotype was counted at least ten times. The CDR3, as DNA: TGTGCCTGGAGAAATTCGGATTCACCCCTCCACTTT. It encodes CAWRNSDSPLHF. This chain uses TRBV30 with TRBJ1-6; D is undetermined. The CDR3 is made up of 12 amino acids. Trimming took off 3 bases at V and 8 bases at J, with 8 bases between the two ends. CDR1 and CDR2 from the germline V gene are GTSNPN and SVGIG (reference sequence).

This clonotype was detected many times. This chain joins TRBV11-2 and TRBJ1-3, with 7 bases lining up with TRBD1. The CDR3 length is 14 residues. Unmatched junction bases numbered 5, after V lost 5 bases and J lost 4 bases. Looked up from germline, CDR1 is SGHAT and CDR2 is FQNNGV. The CDR3 DNA is TGTGCCAGCAGCGAGGGGGACAGCGGAAACACCATATATTTT. This codes for CASSEGDSGNTIYF.

This clonotype has a count of ten or more. The chain joins TRBV20-1 to TRBJ2-4; possibly TRBD1 for D (6 bases). CDR1 DFQATT and CDR2 SNEGSKA come from the germline V gene (reference sequence). This CDR3 comprises 14 residues. The ends were cut back, 6 bases at V and 0 bases at J, with 12 bases in the middle. The CDR3 sequence: CSAQGRGAKNIQYF. DNA for the CDR3: TGCAGTGCGCAGGGGCGTGGAGCCAAAAACATTCAGTACTTC.

This clonotype has only a few counts. A clone one base away is much larger, so this may be a read error. The V gene is TRBV20-1, the J gene TRBJ2-3; D gene ambiguous. The CDR3 totals 13 residues. CDR1 and CDR2 from the germline V gene are DFQATT and SNEGSKA (reference sequence). The CDR3 sequence is CSAAYPSTDTQYF. In nucleotides, the CDR3 is TGCAGCGCCGCTTACCCCAGTACAGATACGCAGTATTTT.

This clonotype showed up many times. The chain is built from TRBV15 and TRBJ2-7; D not certain. In germline, CDR1 is LNHNV, CDR2 YYDKDF (reference sequence). Trimming removed 2 bases at V and 3 bases at J, with 5 bases between. The CDR3 runs to 12 residues. CDR3 DNA sequence: TGTGCCACCAGCAGATCCTTCTACGAGCAGTACTTC. Its protein product is CATSRSFYEQYF. Together with reference TRBV15 and TRBJ2-7, the CDR3 gives the full variable domain: DAMVIQNPRYQVTQFGKPVTLSCSQTLNHNVMYWYQQKSSQAPKLLFHYYDKDFNNEADTPDNFQSRRPNTSFCFLDIRSPGLGDTAMYLCATSRSFYEQYFGPGTRLTVT.

About this clonotype itself: A much larger clone is a single base away; this may be a read error. DNA for the CDR3: TGCAGTGCTAGGGGACAGCCTGGCACAGATACGCAGTATTTT. Its protein is CSARGQPGTDTQYF. V and J are TRBV20-1 and TRBJ2-3; 7 nucleotides match TRBD1. The CDR3 length is 14 residues. From germline, CDR1 is DFQATT and CDR2 SNEGSKA (reference sequence). The ends lost 3 bases at V and 1 base at J; junction bases unmatched: 4.